This TCR beta chain was recorded in a study of low-dose radiotherapy and immunotherapy resistance in tumors. For the study at large: Patients of Cohort 1 had 0.5 Gy fractions every 2 weeks, which summed to 6.5 Gy.

Primers used for first-strand cDNA, a TRAV- and TRBV-specific set, covered both alpha and beta chains. TCR amplification involved 20 PCR cycles with a constant-region primer and V-primer adapter. mRNA, after isolation, was amplified by in vitro transcription. A single record per CDR3 protein comes from TCRdb applying MiXCR to the reads. Of approximately 13,000 distinct CDR3 sequences listed, over 55% were seen once; the top ten hold 7.7%. All eligible patients presented with advanced solid tumors that contained no tumor-infiltrating lymphocytes. Germline loops: CDR1 SGHTA, CDR2 FQGNSA. The CDR3 totals 13 residues. V lost 5 bases and J 4 bases, leaving 11 bases between the germline ends.

This TCR was recovered from a human donor with advanced metastatic prostate, ovarian, gallbladder or colorectal cancer (not recorded which). This table probably holds off-target reads from a library built for another chain. The chain links TRBV7-2 to TRBJ1-1; unclear D gene. This chain's CDR3 is CASSGAVGTEAFF. The CDR3 coding sequence is TGTGCCAGCAGCGGAGCTGTGGGCACTGAAGCTTTCTTT.